The clone carrying this T cell receptor (beta chain) was detected many times. This specimen comes from a study of identical twins. After template switching added a universal primer site, the resulting cDNA carried unique molecular identifiers. TCRdb re-called the 5' RACE reads through MiXCR, storing one row per CDR3 protein. The data hold hundreds of thousands of distinct CDR3 sequences, with 6% to 8.5% observed a single time. Trimming at V came to 5 bases and at J to 6 bases, leaving 6 bases not matched to a gene. The CDR3 has 14 residues. Germline CDR1 reads SNHLY; CDR2 reads FYNNEI. Another study also made use of these data, one on yellow fever vaccine responses in identical twins.

The sequenced material came from CD8+ T cells sorted from blood. This chain links TRBV2 with TRBJ2-1; the match to TRBD1 covers 8 bases. The TCR was taken from a woman between 18 and 29 years old in good health. This CDR3 reads CASSLRGQVNEQFF. Here the CDR3 DNA reads TGTGCCAGCAGTCTACGGGGACAGGTCAATGAGCAGTTCTTC.